These 25 T cell receptor beta chains originate from one sample sequenced in a study of T cells in Graves' hyperthyroidism and ophthalmopathy. RNA transcripts were the template for amplifying TCR beta CDR3 regions. First-round RT-PCR with HTBI primers amplified the TCR CDR3 region. TCRdb reprocessed the multiplex PCR reads with MiXCR, giving one entry per CDR3 protein. The table lists hundreds of thousands of distinct CDR3 sequences, approximately 14% of them singletons, with 7.5% to 9% in the top ten. Sample: blood. The receptors stem from a woman in her late teens or twenties with Graves' hyperthyroidism.

This clonotype was seen repeatedly, ten times or more. The V gene is TRBV20-1, the J gene TRBJ2-1; 9 nucleotides align to TRBD2. V lost 4 bases and J lost 7; bases outside the gene matches: 8. Germline V CDR1 and CDR2: DFQATT, SNEGSKA (reference sequence). This CDR3 comprises 14 residues. CDR3 sequence reads: CSAISQRGVNEQFF. CDR3 coding DNA: TGCAGTGCTATATCCCAGCGGGGGGTTAATGAGCAGTTCTTC.

The rearrangement uses TRBV5-1 and TRBJ1-1, with TRBD1 matching over 9 bases. The V and J ends lost 5 bases and 3 bases, in that order; junction bases with no gene match: 14. Germline V gene data show CDR1 as SGHRS and CDR2 as YFSETQ. The CDR3 runs 17 residues. For the CDR3, the DNA is TGCGCCAGCAGTTCGGGACAGGGTGGGAAGAAGGACACTGAAGCTTTCTTT. It specifies CASSSGQGGKKDTEAFF.

This clonotype has ten or more counts. This chain uses TRBV3-1 with TRBJ2-7, with a tentative D call TRBD1 (7 bases). Germline lookup yields CDR1 LGHDT and CDR2 YNNKEL (reference sequence). CDR3 length: 13 amino acids. Deletions cut 8 bases from V and 6 bases from J, with 17 bases between. The CDR3 here is CASAGRQGSEQYF. CDR3 bases: TGTGCCAGCGCCGGGAGACAGGGATCCGAGCAGTACTTC.

This clonotype was detected many times. The chain has TRBV15 and TRBJ2-4, with 7 positions matching TRBD1. The CDR3 spans 14 residues. V dropped 0 bases and J dropped 8; count of bases not matched to a gene: 4. Per the germline V gene, CDR1 is LNHNV and CDR2 is YYDKDF (reference sequence). This chain's CDR3 is CATSREGQRDIQYF. The CDR3 nucleotides read TGTGCCACCAGCAGAGAGGGACAGAGGGACATTCAGTACTTC.

The sample holds many counts of this clonotype. J is TRBJ2-7 and V is TRBV12-3 or TRBV12-4, with 7 positions matching TRBD1. V shed 6 bases, J shed 1 base, and the junction held 9 bases outside the gene matches. The CDR3 totals 15 residues. As DNA, the CDR3 is TGTGCCAGCAGCCAAGGGGGCGTGGGTTCCTACGAGCAGTACTTC. Its protein is CASSQGGVGSYEQYF.

This clonotype was observed a handful of times. This may arise from a read error, as a much more abundant clone is one base away. J is TRBJ1-2 and V is TRBV15; D might be TRBD1 (6 bases). CDR1 and CDR2 (germline): LNHNV, YYDKDF (reference sequence). This CDR3 is built from 16 residues. The CDR3: CATGRDDGLGADGYTF. The CDR3 DNA reads TGTGCCACCGGCAGAGACGACGGCCTGGGGGCTGATGGCTACACCTTC. The full variable domain, its missing parts supplied by reference TRBV15 and TRBJ1-2, is DAMVIQNPRYQVTQFGKPVTLSCSQTLNHNVMYWYQQKSSQAPKLLFHYYDKDFNNEADTPDNFQSRRPNTSFCFLDIRSPGLGDTAMYLCATGRDDGLGADGYTFGSGTRLTVV.

This clonotype was recorded a few times. The chain employs TRBV4-2 and TRBJ2-3; D perhaps matches TRBD1 (6 bases). Germline V gene lookup returns CDR1 LGHNA and CDR2 YNFKEQ. The CDR3 consists of 14 residues. The V end was cut by 1 base, the J end by 4 bases, with 9 bases between. As DNA, the CDR3 is TGTGCCAGCAGCCAAGTAGGGGGAGCAGATACGCAGTATTTT. Its protein product is CASSQVGGADTQYF.

This clonotype turned up a few times. This may be a read error: a much more frequent sequence differs by one nucleotide. CDR3 sequence: CASSRGTPFSYEQHF. The DNA of the CDR3 is TGTGCCAGCAGTCGCGGGACACCTTTTTCCTACGAGCAGCACTTC. The V and J genes are TRBV12-3 or TRBV12-4 and TRBJ2-7; possibly TRBD1 or TRBD2 for D (6 bases each). This CDR3 contains 15 residues.

The table lists this clonotype with many counts. The chain is built from TRBV18 and TRBJ2-7; 7 nucleotides align to TRBD2. The CDR3 has 15 amino acids. Per the germline V gene, CDR1 is KGHSH and CDR2 is LQKENI. Unmatched junction bases numbered 9, after V lost 5 bases and J lost 2 bases. The CDR3 sequence: CASSAGEVGPYEQYF. As DNA, the CDR3 is TGTGCCAGCTCAGCGGGGGAGGTGGGACCCTACGAGCAGTACTTC. The full variable domain, with the rest looked up from reference TRBV18 and TRBJ2-7, is NAGVMQNPRHLVRRRGQEARLRCSPMKGHSHVYWYRQLPEEGLKFMVYLQKENIIDESGMPKERFSAEFPKEGPSILRIQQVVRGDSAAYFCASSAGEVGPYEQYFGPGTRLTVT.

This clonotype was seen once. A read error is likely, as this CDR3 ends without the conserved phenylalanine or tryptophan. The V gene is TRBV19, the J gene TRBJ1-5, with TRBD1 as a possible D gene (5 bases). Trimming shortened V by 6 bases and J by 4 bases, and 16 bases separated the two germline ends. The CDR3 consists of 15 residues. Germline V CDR1 and CDR2: LNHDA, SQIVND (reference sequence). The CDR3 sequence is CASRSGAGRNQPQHL. The CDR3 nucleotides are TGTGCCAGTAGGAGTGGGGCGGGAAGGAATCAGCCCCAGCATCTT.

This clonotype was recorded at least ten times. V and J are TRBV24-1 and TRBJ2-7; no firm D call. The germline V gene has CDR1 KGHDR and CDR2 SFDVKD. Trimming shortened V by 2 bases and J by 2 bases, and 9 bases separated the two germline ends. The CDR3 is 14 amino acids. CDR3 bases: TGTGCCACCAGTGATTCGGACGTAGCCTACGAGCAGTACTTC. Its translation: CATSDSDVAYEQYF.

For this clonotype: Given a much more abundant clone one base away, this may be a read error. The chain recombines TRBV7-9 with TRBJ1-1; D ambiguous. Germline assignment: CDR1 SEHNR and CDR2 FQNEAQ (reference sequence). The CDR3 is 12 amino acids. Here the CDR3 DNA reads TGTGCCAGCACCTTAGTGGGCGCCCAAGCTTTCTTT. Amino acids: CASTLVGAQAFF.

This chain connects TRBV2 to TRBJ1-5; 9 bases fit TRBD1. The CDR3 totals 15 residues. From germline, CDR1 is SNHLY and CDR2 FYNNEI. After removal of 5 bases from V and 1 base from J, the junction contained 3 bases not matched to a gene. CDR3 protein: CASSQQGASNQPQHF. The CDR3, as DNA: TGTGCCAGCAGTCAACAGGGGGCCAGCAATCAGCCCCAGCATTTT.

This clonotype has ten or more counts. The chain couples TRBV6-1 to TRBJ2-7, with TRBD1 identical over 8 bases. The CDR3 has 13 residues. CDR1 and CDR2 from the germline V gene are MNHNS and SASEGT. Trimming removed 6 bases from V and 5 bases from J; junction bases left unmatched: 6. CDR3 sequence reads: CASRRQGLDEQYF. CDR3 sequence (DNA): TGTGCCAGCAGACGACAGGGGCTGGACGAGCAGTACTTC.

This clonotype was counted at least ten times. The J gene is TRBJ2-6, the V gene TRBV20-1; the D gene is possibly TRBD1 (6 bases). The CDR3 extends over 16 amino acids. Trimming left V 3 bases short and J 2 bases short, with 14 bases between. Germline CDR1 is DFQATT and CDR2 is SNEGSKA (reference sequence). The CDR3 bases are TGCAGTGCTAGGTCAGGGGTCAGCGCTGGGGCCAACGTCCTGACTTTC. It translates to CSARSGVSAGANVLTF.

V and J are TRBV5-5 and TRBJ1-2; TRBD1 aligns across 9 bases. CDR3 length: 19 amino acids. The germline gives CDR1 SGHKS, CDR2 YYEKEE (reference sequence). Germline trimming cut 0 bases from V and 2 bases from J; bases unmatched to any gene: 14. The DNA of the CDR3 is TGTGCCAGCAGCTTGGCCAAGTTAACAGGGGGCGAAAAAAACTATGGCTACACCTTC. This sequence encodes CASSLAKLTGGEKNYGYTF.

The chain links TRBV19 to TRBJ2-2; tentatively, D is TRBD1 (6 bases). This CDR3 region has 16 residues. V was cut by 4 bases and J by 0 bases, with 12 bases left in between. Germline loops: CDR1 LNHDA, CDR2 SQIVND (reference sequence). CDR3 nucleotides: TGTGCCAGTAGTACCCGGACAGCTTCGAACACCGGGGAGCTGTTTTTT. This sequence encodes CASSTRTASNTGELFF.

This clonotype was seen many times. The chain's CDR3 is CASSPGGVTRYEQYF. In DNA form, the CDR3 reads TGTGCCAGCTCACCGGGGGGGGTAACCCGCTACGAGCAGTACTTC. The rearrangement links TRBV18 to TRBJ2-7; TRBD2 aligns across 7 bases. The germline V gene has CDR1 KGHSH and CDR2 LQKENI. The CDR3 contains 15 residues. Unmatched junction bases numbered 8, after V lost 3 bases and J lost 3 bases.

This clonotype was observed a handful of times. The V call is TRBV4-1, the J call TRBJ2-5, with 14 nucleotides matching TRBD2. Unmatched junction bases numbered 7, after V lost 3 bases and J lost 4 bases. Germline CDR1 MGHRA, CDR2 YSYEKL. CDR3 length equals 17 residues. CDR3 in amino acids: CASSQSSGLAGGETQYF. In DNA, the CDR3 is TGCGCCAGCAGCCAGAGTTCCGGACTAGCGGGGGGAGAGACCCAGTACTTC.

This clonotype was detected many times. CDR3 bases: TGTGCCAGCAGCGTAGGTGACGGGGATTCACCCCTCCACTTT. It translates to CASSVGDGDSPLHF. This chain joins TRBV9 and TRBJ1-6, with D unclear. V was pared by 0 bases and J by 8 bases, with 9 bases between. CDR3 length equals 14 residues. Germline loops: CDR1 SGDLS, CDR2 YYNGEE.

This clonotype was seen at least ten times. This sequence joins TRBV6-5 and TRBJ1-1, with D unresolved. This CDR3 region has 15 residues. Germline CDR1 reads MNHEY; CDR2 reads SVGAGI. Trimming removed 0 bases at V and 0 bases at J, with 8 bases between. In DNA, the CDR3 is TGTGCCAGCAGTTACTCTCTGGGGATGAACACTGAAGCTTTCTTT. This encodes CASSYSLGMNTEAFF.

This chain joins TRBV12-3 or TRBV12-4 and TRBJ2-7; 10 bases match TRBD2. Losses at the gene ends were 2 bases for V and 1 base for J; bases not matched to a gene: 11. This CDR3 region has 18 residues. In DNA form, the CDR3 reads TGTGCCAGCAGTTTACGAGGGCTAACTAGCGGGGCGTCCTACGAGCAGTACTTC. This codes for CASSLRGLTSGASYEQYF.

This clonotype has a count of ten or more. The V call is TRBV7-9, the J call TRBJ2-3; 12 nucleotides match TRBD1. Germline CDR1 is SEHNR and CDR2 is FQNEAQ (reference sequence). The CDR3 spans 16 residues. Germline trimming cut 4 bases from V and 5 bases from J; bases unmatched to any gene: 7. CDR3 sequence reads: CASSSWGQGAGDTQYF. The CDR3 coding sequence is TGTGCCAGCAGCTCCTGGGGACAGGGGGCTGGAGATACGCAGTATTTT.

A few counts support this clonotype. The chain joins TRBV5-8 to TRBJ2-1, with a tentative D call TRBD1 (5 bases). V lost 6 bases, J lost 9 bases, and 19 bases lay in between. This CDR3 has 14 residues. Looked up from germline, CDR1 is SGHTS and CDR2 is YDEGEE. CDR3 protein: CASIQMQGMGEQFF. CDR3 DNA: TGTGCCAGCATCCAGATGCAGGGTATGGGTGAGCAGTTCTTC.

In its sample, this clonotype was seen many times. A junction boundary mismatches the germline segment, possibly from a read error. Here the CDR3 DNA reads TGTGCCAGCAGCGATACCCCCTCCTCCGAGCAGTACTTC. Protein product: CASSDTPSSEQYF. The V gene is TRBV9, the J gene TRBJ2-7; D ambiguous. The CDR3 length is 13 residues. Germline loops: CDR1 SGDLS, CDR2 YYNGEE.